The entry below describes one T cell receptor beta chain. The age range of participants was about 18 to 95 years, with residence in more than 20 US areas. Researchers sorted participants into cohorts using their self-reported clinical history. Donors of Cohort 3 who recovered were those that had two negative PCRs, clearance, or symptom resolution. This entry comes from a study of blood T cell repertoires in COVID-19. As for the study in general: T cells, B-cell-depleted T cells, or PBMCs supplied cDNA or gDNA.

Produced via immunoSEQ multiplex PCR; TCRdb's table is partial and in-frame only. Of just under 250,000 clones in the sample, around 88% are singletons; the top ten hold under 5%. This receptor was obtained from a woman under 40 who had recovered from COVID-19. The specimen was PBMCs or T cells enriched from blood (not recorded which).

The CDR3 here is CASSRWTGAFRNEQFF. In DNA, the CDR3 is TGCGCCAGCAGCCGGTGGACTGGAGCTTTTCGGAATGAGCAGTTCTTC. The chain uses TRBV4-1 and TRBJ2-1; TRBD2 is a possible D gene (5 bases). CDR1 MGHRA and CDR2 YSYEKL come from the germline V gene. Trimming removed 4 bases from V and 7 bases from J, with 20 bases in between. The CDR3 covers 16 residues.